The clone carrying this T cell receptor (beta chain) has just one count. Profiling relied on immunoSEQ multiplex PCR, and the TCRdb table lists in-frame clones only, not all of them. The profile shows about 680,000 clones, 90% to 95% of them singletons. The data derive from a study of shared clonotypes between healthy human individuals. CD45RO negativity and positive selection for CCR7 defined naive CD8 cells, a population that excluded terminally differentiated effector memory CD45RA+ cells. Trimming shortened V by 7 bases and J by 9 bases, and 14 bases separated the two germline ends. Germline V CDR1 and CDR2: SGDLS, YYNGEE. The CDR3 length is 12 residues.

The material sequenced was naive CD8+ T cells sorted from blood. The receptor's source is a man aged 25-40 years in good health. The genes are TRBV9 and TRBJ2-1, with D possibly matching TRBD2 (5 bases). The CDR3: CASRGGPFEQFF. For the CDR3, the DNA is TGTGCCAGCCGAGGCGGGCCTTTTGAGCAGTTCTTC.